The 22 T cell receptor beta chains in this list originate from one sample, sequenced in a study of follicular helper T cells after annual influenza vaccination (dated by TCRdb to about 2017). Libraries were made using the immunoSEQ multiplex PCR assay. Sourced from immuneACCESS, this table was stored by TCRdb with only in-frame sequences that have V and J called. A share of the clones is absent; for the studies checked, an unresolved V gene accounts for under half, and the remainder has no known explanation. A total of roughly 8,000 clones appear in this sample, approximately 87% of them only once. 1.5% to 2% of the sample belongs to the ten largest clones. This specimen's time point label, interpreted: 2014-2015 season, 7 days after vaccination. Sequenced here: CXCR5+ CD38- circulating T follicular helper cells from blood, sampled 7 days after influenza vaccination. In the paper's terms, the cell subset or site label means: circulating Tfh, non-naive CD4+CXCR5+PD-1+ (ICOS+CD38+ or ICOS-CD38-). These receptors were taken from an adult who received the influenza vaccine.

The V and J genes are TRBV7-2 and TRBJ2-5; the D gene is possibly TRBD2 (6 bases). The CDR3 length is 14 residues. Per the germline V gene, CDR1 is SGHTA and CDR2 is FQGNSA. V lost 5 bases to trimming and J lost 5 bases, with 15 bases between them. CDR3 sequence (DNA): TGTGCCAGCAGCCCAGGTGCAGGGAGGGAGACCCAGTACTTC. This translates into CASSPGAGRETQYF.

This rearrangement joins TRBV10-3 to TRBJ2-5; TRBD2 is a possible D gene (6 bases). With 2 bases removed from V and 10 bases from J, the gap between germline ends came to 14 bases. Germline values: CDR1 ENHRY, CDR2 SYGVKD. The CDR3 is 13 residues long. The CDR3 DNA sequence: TGTGCCATCAGTGAGCTGGGCGGGGAAGTCCAGTACTTC. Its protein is CAISELGGEVQYF.

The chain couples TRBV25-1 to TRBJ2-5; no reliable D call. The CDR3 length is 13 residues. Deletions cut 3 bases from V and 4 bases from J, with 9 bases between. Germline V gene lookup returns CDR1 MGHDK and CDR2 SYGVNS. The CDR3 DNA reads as TGTGCCAGCAGTGATCAAGGAGTAGAGACCCAGTACTTC. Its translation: CASSDQGVETQYF.

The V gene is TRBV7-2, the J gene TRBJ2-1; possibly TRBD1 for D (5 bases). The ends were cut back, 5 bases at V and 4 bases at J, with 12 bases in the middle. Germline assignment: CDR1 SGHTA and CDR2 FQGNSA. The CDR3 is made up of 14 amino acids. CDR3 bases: TGTGCCAGCAGCCCCAATAGACAGTACAATGAGCAGTTCTTC. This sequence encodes CASSPNRQYNEQFF.

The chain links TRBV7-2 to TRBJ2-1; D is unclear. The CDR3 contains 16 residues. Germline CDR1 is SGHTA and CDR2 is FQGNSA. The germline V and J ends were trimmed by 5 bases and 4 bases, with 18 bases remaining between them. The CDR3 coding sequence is TGTGCCAGCAGCCAAATCCCCCCCCTCGCTTACAATGAGCAGTTCTTC. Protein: CASSQIPPLAYNEQFF.

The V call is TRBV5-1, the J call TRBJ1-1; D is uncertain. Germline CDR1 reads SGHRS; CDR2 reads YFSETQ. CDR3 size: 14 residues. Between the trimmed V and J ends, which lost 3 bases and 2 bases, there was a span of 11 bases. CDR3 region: CASSSEGRNTEAFF. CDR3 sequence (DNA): TGCGCCAGCAGCTCCGAAGGGAGAAACACTGAAGCTTTCTTT.

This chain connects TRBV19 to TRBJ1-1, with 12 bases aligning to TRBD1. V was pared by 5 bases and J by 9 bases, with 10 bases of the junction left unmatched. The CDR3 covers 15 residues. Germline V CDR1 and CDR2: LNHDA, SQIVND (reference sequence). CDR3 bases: TGTGCCAGTAGTCCATCGGGACAGGGGGCGATTCAAGCTTTCTTT. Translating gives CASSPSGQGAIQAFF.

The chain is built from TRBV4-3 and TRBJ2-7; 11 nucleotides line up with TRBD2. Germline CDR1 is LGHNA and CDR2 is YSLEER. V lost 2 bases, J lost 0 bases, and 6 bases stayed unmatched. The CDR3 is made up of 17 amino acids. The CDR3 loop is CASSQTSGGRDSYEQYF. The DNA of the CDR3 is TGCGCCAGCAGCCAAACTAGCGGGGGACGTGACTCCTACGAGCAGTACTTC.

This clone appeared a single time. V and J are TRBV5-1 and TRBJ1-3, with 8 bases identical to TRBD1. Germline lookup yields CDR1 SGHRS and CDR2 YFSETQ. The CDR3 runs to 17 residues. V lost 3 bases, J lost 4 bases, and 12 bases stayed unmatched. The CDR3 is CASSSLLTGGKGNTIYF. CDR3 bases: TGCGCCAGCAGCTCGCTCTTAACAGGGGGAAAAGGAAACACCATATATTTT.

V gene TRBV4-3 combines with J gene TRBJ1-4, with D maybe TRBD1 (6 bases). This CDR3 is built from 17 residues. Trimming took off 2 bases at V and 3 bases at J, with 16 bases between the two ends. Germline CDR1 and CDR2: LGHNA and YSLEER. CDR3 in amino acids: CASSQNRRKGANEKLFF. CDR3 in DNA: TGCGCCAGCAGCCAAAACCGAAGGAAGGGGGCTAATGAAAAACTGTTTTTT.

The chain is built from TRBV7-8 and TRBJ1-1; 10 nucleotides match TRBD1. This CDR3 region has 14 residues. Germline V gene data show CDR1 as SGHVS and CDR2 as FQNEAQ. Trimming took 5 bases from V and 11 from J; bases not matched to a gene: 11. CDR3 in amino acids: CASSAGTGALRAFF. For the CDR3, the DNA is TGTGCCAGCAGCGCCGGGACAGGGGCATTAAGGGCTTTCTTT.

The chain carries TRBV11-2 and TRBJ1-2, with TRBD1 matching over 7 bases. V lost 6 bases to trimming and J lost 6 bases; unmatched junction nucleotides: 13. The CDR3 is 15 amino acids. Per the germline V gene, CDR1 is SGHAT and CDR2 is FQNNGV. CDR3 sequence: CASRPLTGRKNGYTF. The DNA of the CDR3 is TGTGCCAGCAGGCCCTTGACAGGGAGGAAAAATGGCTACACCTTC.

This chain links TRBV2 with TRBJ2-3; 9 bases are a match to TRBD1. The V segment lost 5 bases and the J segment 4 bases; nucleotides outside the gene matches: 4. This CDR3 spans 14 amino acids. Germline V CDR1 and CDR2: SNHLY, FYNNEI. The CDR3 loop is CASSLTGGADTQYF. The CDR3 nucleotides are TGTGCCAGCAGTCTCACAGGGGGCGCAGATACGCAGTATTTT.

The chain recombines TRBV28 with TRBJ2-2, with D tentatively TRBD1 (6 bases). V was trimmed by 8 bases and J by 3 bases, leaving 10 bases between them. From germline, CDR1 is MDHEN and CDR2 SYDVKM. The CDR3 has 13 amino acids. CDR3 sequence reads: CASYYRDTGELFF. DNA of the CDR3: TGTGCCAGCTATTACAGGGACACCGGGGAGCTGTTTTTT.

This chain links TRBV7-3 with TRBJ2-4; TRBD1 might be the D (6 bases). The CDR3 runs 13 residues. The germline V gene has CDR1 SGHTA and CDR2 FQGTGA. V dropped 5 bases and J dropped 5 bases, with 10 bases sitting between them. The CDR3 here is CASSQGKENIQYF. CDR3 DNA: TGTGCCAGCAGCCAGGGGAAAGAAAACATTCAGTACTTC.

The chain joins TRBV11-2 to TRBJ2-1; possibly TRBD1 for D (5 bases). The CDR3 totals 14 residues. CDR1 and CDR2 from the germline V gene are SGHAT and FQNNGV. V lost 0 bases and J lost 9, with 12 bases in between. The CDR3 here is CASSLETSGLEQFF. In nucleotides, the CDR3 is TGTGCCAGCAGCTTAGAAACTTCAGGGCTTGAGCAGTTCTTC.

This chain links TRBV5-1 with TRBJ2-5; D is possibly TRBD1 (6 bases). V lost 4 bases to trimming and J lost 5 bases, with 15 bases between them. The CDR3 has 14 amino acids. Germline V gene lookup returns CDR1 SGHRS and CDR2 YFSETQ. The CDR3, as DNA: TGCGCCAGCAGCCCCCTGGGGCAGGGGGAGACCCAGTACTTC. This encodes CASSPLGQGETQYF.

CDR3 DNA: TGTGCCAGCAGCTTACAGGGGGCGCCGAATGAGCAGTTCTTC. Protein: CASSLQGAPNEQFF. J is TRBJ2-1 and V is TRBV11-3; 8 bases map to TRBD1. Germline V gene data show CDR1 as SGHNT and CDR2 as YENEEA. Trimming at V came to 2 bases and at J to 7 bases, leaving 4 bases not matched to a gene. The CDR3 loop spans 14 amino acids.

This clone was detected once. Written as DNA, the CDR3 is TGTGCCAGCAGCCGCACCGGGACACTTACCGGGGAGCTGTTTTTT. Its protein product is CASSRTGTLTGELFF. This chain joins TRBV6-5 and TRBJ2-2, with D perhaps TRBD1 (6 bases). The V gene lost 6 bases and the J gene lost 5 bases, with 16 bases spanning the gap. The V gene's germline CDR1 is MNHEY and CDR2 SVGAGI. This CDR3 contains 15 residues.

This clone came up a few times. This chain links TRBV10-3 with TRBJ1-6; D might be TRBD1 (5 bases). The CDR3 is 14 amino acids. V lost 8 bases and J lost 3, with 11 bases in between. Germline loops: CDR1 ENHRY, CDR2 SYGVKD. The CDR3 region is CAIQGDFYNSPLHF. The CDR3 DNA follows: TGTGCCATCCAGGGAGATTTCTATAATTCACCCCTCCACTTT.

CDR3 nucleotides: TGCGCCAGCAGCCAAGCTGGAAACTATGGCTACACCTTC. It translates to CASSQAGNYGYTF. J is TRBJ1-2 and V is TRBV4-1; D is uncertain. V shed 1 base and J shed 2 bases, with 5 bases lying between them. CDR3 length: 13 residues. Germline V gene sequence: CDR1 MGHRA, CDR2 YSYEKL.

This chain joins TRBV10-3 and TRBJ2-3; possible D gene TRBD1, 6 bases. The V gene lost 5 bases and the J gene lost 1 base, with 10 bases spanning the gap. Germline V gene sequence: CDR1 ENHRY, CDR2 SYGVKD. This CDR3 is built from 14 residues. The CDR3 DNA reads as TGTGCCATCAGTTCCAGGGGTGGCACAGATACGCAGTATTTT. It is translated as CAISSRGGTDTQYF.